This entry concerns a single T cell receptor beta chain. The treatment: some 20 received Ad26.COV2.S at low or high dose, single or two shots; about 5 received placebo; per-sample allocation not given. Sampling occurred on day 63 after the first vaccine or placebo injection. Assay used: immunoSEQ multiplex PCR; TCRdb lists only in-frame clones, some missing. Of 440,000 or so clones in the sample, 80% to 95% are singletons; the top ten hold roughly 3.9%. These data are taken from a study of Ad26.COV2.S vaccination and SARS-CoV-2 variants. About the study: The vaccine Ad26.COV2.S was put into the muscle once, or twice with 56 days between.

The V end was cut by 4 bases, the J end by 10 bases, with 12 bases between. CDR3 length: 12 residues. The germline V gene has CDR1 SGHNT and CDR2 YYREEE (reference sequence). This specimen was peripheral blood, taken in a trial of Ad26.COV2.S vaccine versus placebo. J is TRBJ2-1 and V is TRBV5-4, with D perhaps TRBD2 (5 bases). The sequence was collected from a person between 18 and 65 years old who received the Ad26.COV2.S COVID-19 vaccine or a placebo. The CDR3 DNA follows: TGTGCCAGCAGCACTCGGACGGGGGAGCAGTTCTTC. Protein sequence: CASSTRTGEQFF.